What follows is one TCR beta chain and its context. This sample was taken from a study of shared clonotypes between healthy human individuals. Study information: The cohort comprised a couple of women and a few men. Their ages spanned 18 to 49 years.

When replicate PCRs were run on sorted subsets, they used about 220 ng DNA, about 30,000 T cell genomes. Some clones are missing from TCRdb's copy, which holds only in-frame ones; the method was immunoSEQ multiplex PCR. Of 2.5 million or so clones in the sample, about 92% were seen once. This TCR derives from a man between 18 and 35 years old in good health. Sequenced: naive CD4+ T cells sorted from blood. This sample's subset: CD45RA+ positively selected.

The DNA of the CDR3 is TGTGCCAGCAGAGCGACAACAAACACTGAAGCTTTCTTT. It is translated as CASRATTNTEAFF. The V call is TRBV6-1, the J call TRBJ1-1, with D hard to call. Germline V gene lookup returns CDR1 MNHNS and CDR2 SASEGT. There are 13 residues in the CDR3. V lost 6 bases to trimming and J lost 2 bases, with 10 bases between them.